The entry below gives a single T cell receptor (beta chain) sequence along with its context. The antigen is undetermined. The table came from immunoSEQ multiplex PCR; TCRdb's copy has only in-frame clones and leaves some out. The sample gives 550,000 to 750,000 clones, just over 90% of which show up once; 24% is in the top ten. The data were obtained in a study of shared clonotypes between healthy human individuals. The study's findings and limits: Some naive CD4 clonotypes, roughly 4.5%, turned up in common across a handful of donors.

CDR1 and CDR2 (germline): MDHEN, SYDVKM. Trimming took off 6 bases at V and 0 bases at J, with 22 bases between the two ends. The CDR3 contains 18 residues. CD45RO-negative cells were positively selected for CCR7, leaving out terminally differentiated effector memory CD45RA+ cells. Sequenced material: naive CD8+ T cells sorted from blood. This rearrangement joins TRBV28 to TRBJ2-3; D gene unclear. The source is a man under 40 in good health. CDR3 sequence reads: CASSLAKPGYSSTDTQYF. CDR3 bases: TGTGCCAGCAGCTTGGCTAAGCCCGGATACTCTAGCACAGATACGCAGTATTTT.